One TCR beta chain is described in this entry. The antigen remains unidentified. Mismatch with germline at one junction end may stem from a read error. These data come from a study of T-cell memory formation after mild COVID-19. Overall study context: TCR clusters were largely donor specific.

CDR1 SGHVS and CDR2 FQNEAQ come from the germline V gene. This CDR3 has 12 residues. Study-wide results and caveats: Pre-infection memory harbored some responding clones, suggesting cross-reactive memory joined. The authors left the SARS-CoV-2 specificity of second-wave clones peaking on day 37 unconfirmed.

TCRdb reprocessed the 5' RACE reads via MiXCR and lists one record per CDR3 protein. The data hold around 420,000 distinct CDR3 sequences, with more than 20% observed a single time. The receptor comes from an adult woman who had mild COVID-19 (a few samples of this study predate the infection). Cell type and time point are not known. The J gene is TRBJ2-7, the V gene TRBV7-8, with 10 bases lining up with TRBD2. Sequencing was performed on PBMCs or a T cell subset sorted from them (not recorded which). The CDR3 bases are TGTGCCAGCAGCTCCTCGACCGGGACTAGCGCTTTC. Encoded protein: CASSSSTGTSAF.